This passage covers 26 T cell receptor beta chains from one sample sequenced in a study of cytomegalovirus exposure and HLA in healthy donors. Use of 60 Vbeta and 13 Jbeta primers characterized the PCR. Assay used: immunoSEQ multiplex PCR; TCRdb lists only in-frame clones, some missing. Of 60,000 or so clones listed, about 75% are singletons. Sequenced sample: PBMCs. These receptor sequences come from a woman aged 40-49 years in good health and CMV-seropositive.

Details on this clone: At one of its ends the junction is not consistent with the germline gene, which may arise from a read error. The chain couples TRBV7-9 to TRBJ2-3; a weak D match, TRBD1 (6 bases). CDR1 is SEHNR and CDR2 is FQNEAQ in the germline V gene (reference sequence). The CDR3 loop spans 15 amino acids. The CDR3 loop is CSSRYTGSGTDTQYF. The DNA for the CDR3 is TGTTCCAGCAGGTATACAGGGTCGGGAACAGATACGCAGTATTTT.

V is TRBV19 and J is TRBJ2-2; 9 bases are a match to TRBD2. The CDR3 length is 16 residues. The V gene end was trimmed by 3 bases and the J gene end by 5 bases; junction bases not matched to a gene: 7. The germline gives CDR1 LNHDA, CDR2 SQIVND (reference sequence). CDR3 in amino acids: CASSIQRGVGTGELFF. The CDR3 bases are TGTGCCAGTAGTATTCAGCGGGGGGTCGGAACCGGGGAGCTGTTTTTT.

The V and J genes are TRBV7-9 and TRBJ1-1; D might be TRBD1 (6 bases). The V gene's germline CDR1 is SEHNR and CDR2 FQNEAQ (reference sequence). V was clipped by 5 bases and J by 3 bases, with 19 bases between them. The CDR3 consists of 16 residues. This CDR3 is CASSASGGGRYTEAFF. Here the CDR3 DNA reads TGTGCCAGCAGCGCTAGCGGGGGGGGCCGGTACACTGAAGCTTTCTTT.

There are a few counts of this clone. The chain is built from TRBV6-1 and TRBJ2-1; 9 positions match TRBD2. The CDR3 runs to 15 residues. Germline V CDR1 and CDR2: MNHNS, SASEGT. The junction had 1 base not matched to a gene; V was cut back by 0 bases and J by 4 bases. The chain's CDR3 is CASSEASGGYNEQFF. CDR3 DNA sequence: TGTGCCAGCAGTGAAGCGAGCGGGGGGTACAATGAGCAGTTCTTC.

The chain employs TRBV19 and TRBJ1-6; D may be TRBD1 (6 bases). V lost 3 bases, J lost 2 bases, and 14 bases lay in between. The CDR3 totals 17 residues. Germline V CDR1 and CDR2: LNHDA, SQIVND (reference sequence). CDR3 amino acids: CASSMGGRGAYNSPLHF. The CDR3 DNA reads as TGTGCCAGTAGTATGGGTGGCAGGGGCGCCTATAATTCACCCCTCCACTTT.

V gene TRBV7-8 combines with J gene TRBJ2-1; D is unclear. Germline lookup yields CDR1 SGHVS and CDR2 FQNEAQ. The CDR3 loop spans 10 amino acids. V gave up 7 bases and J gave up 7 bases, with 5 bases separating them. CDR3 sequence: CASTRNEQFF. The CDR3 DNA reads TGTGCCAGCACCCGGAATGAGCAGTTCTTC.

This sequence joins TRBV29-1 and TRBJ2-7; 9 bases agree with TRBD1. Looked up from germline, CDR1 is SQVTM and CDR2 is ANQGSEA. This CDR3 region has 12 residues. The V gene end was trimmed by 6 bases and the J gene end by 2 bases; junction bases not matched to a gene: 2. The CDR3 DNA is TGCAGCGTGGGACAGGGAACCTACGAGCAGTACTTC. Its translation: CSVGQGTYEQYF.

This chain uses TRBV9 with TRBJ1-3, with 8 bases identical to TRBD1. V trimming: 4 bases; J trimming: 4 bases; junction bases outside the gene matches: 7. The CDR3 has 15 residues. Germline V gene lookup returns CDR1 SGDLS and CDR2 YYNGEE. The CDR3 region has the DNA TGTGCCAGCAGCACTCAGGGGGCGTCCGGAAACACCATATATTTT. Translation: CASSTQGASGNTIYF.

CDR3 protein: CASRGLAGASYNEQFF. The CDR3 DNA reads TGTGCCTCTAGGGGACTAGCGGGGGCCTCCTACAATGAGCAGTTCTTC. This chain connects TRBV19 to TRBJ2-1; the match to TRBD2 covers 14 bases. V gave up 11 bases and J gave up 0 bases; unmatched junction bases: 6. Germline V gene data show CDR1 as LNHDA and CDR2 as SQIVND (reference sequence). This CDR3 is built from 16 residues.

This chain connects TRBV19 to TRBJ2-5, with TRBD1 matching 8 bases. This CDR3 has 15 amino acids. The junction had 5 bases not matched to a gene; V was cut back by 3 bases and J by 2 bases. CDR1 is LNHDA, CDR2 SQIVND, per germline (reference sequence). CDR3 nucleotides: TGTGCCAGTAGTATCGCTCAGGGGGCGCAAGAGACCCAGTACTTC. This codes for CASSIAQGAQETQYF.

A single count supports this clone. CDR3 bases: TGTGCCAGTAGTATAGATCTTTCCCAGGGGGTCTCTAACTATGGCTACACCTTC. Its translation: CASSIDLSQGVSNYGYTF. The genes are TRBV19 and TRBJ1-2; the match to TRBD1 covers 7 bases. Germline trimming cut 0 bases from V and 0 bases from J; bases unmatched to any gene: 10. CDR3 size: 18 residues. The germline CDR1 and CDR2 sequences are LNHDA and SQIVND (reference sequence).

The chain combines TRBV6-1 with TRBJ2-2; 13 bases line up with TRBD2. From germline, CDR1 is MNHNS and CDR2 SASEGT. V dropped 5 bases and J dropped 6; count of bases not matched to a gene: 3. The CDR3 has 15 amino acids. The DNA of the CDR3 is TGTGCCAGCAGTAGACTAGCGGGGGGCTCCGGGGAGCTGTTTTTT. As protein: CASSRLAGGSGELFF.

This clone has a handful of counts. CDR3 bases: TGTGCCAGCAGTGCTACCGCGGGGTCCGCAGATACGCAGTATTTT. Protein sequence: CASSATAGSADTQYF. V and J are TRBV6-4 and TRBJ2-3; tentative D call: TRBD2 (6 bases). The germline gives CDR1 MRHNA, CDR2 SNTAGT. V was clipped by 4 bases and J by 4 bases, with 15 bases between them. The CDR3 runs to 15 residues.

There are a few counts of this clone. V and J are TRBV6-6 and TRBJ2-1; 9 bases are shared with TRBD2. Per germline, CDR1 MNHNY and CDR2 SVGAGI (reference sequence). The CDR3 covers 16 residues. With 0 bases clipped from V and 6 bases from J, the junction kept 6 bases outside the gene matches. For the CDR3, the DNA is TGTGCCAGCAGTTACTCTCAAGCGGGGGGCCCCAATGAGCAGTTCTTC. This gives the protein CASSYSQAGGPNEQFF.

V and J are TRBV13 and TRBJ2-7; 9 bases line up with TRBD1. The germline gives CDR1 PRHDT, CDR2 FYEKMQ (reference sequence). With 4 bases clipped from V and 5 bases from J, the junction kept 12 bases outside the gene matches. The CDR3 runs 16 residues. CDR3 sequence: CASSSFRDRARDEQYF. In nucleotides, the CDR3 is TGTGCCAGCAGCTCCTTCCGGGACAGGGCAAGAGACGAGCAGTACTTC. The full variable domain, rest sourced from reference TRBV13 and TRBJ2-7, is AAGVIQSPRHLIKEKRETATLKCYPIPRHDTVYWYQQGPGQDPQFLISFYEKMQSDKGSIPDRFSAQQFSDYHSELNMSSLELGDSALYFCASSSFRDRARDEQYFGPGTRLTVT.

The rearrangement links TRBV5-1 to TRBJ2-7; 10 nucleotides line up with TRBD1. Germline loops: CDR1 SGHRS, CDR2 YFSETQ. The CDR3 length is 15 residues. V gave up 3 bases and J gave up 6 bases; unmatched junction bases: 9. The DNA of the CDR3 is TGCGCCAGCAGCTCACTCTCCGGGACAGGGGTCGAGCAGTACTTC. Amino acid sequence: CASSSLSGTGVEQYF.

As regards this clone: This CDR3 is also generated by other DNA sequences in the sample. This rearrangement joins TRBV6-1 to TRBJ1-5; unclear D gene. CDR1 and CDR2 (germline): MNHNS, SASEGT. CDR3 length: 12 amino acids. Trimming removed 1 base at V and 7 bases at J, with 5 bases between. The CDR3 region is CASSEGGQPQHF. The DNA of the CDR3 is TGTGCCAGCAGTGAAGGAGGGCAGCCCCAGCATTTT.

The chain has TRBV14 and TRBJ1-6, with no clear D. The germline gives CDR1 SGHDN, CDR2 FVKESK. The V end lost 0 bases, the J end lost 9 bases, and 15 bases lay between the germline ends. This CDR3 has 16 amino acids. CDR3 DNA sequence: TGTGCCAGCAGCCAAGATTATCGGGGTTTGGGTTCACCCCTCCACTTT. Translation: CASSQDYRGLGSPLHF.

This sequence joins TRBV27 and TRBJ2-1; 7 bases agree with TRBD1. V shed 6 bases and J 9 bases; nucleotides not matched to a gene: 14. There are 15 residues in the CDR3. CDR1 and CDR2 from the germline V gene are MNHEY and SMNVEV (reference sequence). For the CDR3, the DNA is TGTGCCAGCAGGATTTCGACAGGGTCCAGAGGTGAGCAGTTCTTC. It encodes CASRISTGSRGEQFF.

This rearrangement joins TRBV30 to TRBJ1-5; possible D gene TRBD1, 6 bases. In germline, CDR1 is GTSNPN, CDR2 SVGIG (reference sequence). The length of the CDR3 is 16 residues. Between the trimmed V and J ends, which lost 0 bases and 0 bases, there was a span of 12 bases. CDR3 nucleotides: TGTGCCTGGAGTGTAGGGGGGGCGGATAGCAATCAGCCCCAGCATTTT. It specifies CAWSVGGADSNQPQHF.

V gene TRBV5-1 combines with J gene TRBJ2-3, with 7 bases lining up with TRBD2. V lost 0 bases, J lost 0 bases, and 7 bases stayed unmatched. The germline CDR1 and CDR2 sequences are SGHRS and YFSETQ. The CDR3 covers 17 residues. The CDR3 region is CASSLGAIAGSTDTQYF. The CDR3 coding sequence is TGCGCCAGCAGCTTGGGGGCCATAGCGGGCAGCACAGATACGCAGTATTTT.

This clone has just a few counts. The CDR3 sequence is CASSLGTGQSYEQYF. The CDR3 bases are TGTGCCAGCAGCCTAGGGACAGGGCAAAGCTACGAGCAGTACTTC. The chain uses TRBV5-4 and TRBJ2-7; the match to TRBD1 covers 9 bases. J lost 3 bases, V lost 4 bases, and 8 bases had no gene match. CDR1 is SGHNT, CDR2 YYREEE, per germline (reference sequence). CDR3 length equals 15 residues.

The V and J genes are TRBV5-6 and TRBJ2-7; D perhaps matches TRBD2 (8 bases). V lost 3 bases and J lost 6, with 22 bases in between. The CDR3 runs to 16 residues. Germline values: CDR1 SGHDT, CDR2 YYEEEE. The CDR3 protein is CASSSTSDRAFGEQYF. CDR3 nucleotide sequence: TGTGCCAGCAGCTCGACTAGCGACAGGGCTTTCGGCGAGCAGTACTTC.

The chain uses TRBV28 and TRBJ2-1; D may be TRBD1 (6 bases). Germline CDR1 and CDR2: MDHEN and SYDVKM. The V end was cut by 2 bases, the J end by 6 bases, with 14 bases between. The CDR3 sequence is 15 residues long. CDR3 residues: CASSLGGSRINEQFF. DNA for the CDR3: TGTGCCAGCAGTTTAGGGGGCAGTAGAATCAATGAGCAGTTCTTC.

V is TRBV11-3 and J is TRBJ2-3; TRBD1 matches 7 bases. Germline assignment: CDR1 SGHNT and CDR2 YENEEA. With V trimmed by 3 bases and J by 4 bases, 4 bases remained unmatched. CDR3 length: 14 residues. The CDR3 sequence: CASSFRQGSDTQYF. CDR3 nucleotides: TGTGCCAGCAGCTTTAGACAGGGATCAGATACGCAGTATTTT.

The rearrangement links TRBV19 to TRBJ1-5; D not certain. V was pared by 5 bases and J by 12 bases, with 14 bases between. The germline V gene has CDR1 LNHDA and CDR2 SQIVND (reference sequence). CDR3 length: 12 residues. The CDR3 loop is CASSPVKRGQHF. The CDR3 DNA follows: TGTGCCAGTAGTCCGGTCAAAAGAGGCCAGCATTTT.